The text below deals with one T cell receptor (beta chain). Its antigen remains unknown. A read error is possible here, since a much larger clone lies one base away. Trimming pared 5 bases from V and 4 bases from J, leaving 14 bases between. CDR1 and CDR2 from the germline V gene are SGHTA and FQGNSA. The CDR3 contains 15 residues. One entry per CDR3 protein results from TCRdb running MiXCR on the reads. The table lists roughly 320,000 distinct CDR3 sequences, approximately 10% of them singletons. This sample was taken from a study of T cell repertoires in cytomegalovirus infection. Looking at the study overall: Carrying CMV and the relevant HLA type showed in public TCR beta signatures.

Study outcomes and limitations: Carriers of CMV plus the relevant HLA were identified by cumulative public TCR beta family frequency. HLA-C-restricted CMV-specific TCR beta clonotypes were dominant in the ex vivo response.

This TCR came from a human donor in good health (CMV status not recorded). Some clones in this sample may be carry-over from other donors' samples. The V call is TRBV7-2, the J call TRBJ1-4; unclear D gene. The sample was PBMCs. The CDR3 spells CASSPTEGLNEKLFF. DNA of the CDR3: TGTGCCAGCAGCCCTACAGAGGGCCTTAATGAAAAACTGTTTTTT.